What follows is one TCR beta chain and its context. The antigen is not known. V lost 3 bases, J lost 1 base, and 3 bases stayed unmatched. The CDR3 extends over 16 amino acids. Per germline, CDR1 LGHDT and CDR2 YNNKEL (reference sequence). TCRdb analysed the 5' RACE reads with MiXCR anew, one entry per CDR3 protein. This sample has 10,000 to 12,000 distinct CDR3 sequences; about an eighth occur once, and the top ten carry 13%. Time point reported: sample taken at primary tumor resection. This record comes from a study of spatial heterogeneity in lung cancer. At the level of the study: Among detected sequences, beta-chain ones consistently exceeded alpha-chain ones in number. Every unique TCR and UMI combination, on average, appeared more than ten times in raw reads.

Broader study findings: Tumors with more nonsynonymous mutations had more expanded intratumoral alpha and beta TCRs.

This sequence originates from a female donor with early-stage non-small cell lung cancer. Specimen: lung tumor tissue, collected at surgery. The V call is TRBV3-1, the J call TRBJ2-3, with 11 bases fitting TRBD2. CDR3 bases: TGTGCCAGCAGCCACGGGACTAGCGGACGCACAGATACGCAGTATTTT. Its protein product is CASSHGTSGRTDTQYF.